The T cell receptor (beta chain) under discussion was sequenced for a study of blood T cells in healthy people across ages. Points from the study as a whole: The unsorted PBMCs prevented any conclusive comparison of naive versus antigen-experienced cells.

Sample-barcoded 5' priming and a J-beta primer mix drove a second PCR of roughly 6 to 12 cycles. TCRdb redid the calling of the 5' RACE reads with MiXCR, one entry per CDR3 protein. The sample lists about 780,000 distinct CDR3 sequences, roughly 25% occurring once. This clonotype was found a few times. Its antigen is still unknown. The sample was also reused in another study, on T cells of mothers and their children.

The sequence came from a boy younger than 18 in good health. The source material was blood.

The CDR3 DNA is TGCGCCAGCAGCTTGGGGGGACAGGAGAACACTGAAGCTTTCTTT. Its translation: CASSLGGQENTEAFF. The chain carries TRBV5-1 and TRBJ1-1, with 8 bases identical to TRBD1. J gave up 1 base and V 0 bases, and 2 bases lay outside the gene matches. CDR3 size: 15 residues. Germline lookup yields CDR1 SGHRS and CDR2 YFSETQ.